This is a list of T cell receptor beta chains from one sample in a study of molecular identifiers for immune sequencing clone quantification. TCRdb independently ran MiXCR on the PCR reads; one entry per CDR3 protein. The sample lists roughly 100,000 distinct CDR3 sequences; about a third were seen once. Sequenced sample: naive CD8+ T cells from blood, with Jurkat cell RNA spiked in. All receptors come from a human donor in good health. Some libraries in this study had Jurkat cell RNA spiked in. The CDR3 runs from the conserved cysteine through the conserved F or W. A D gene is named only where the DNA matches it firmly. Clone size, where shown, is once, few, many, or a class for clones that have expanded.

- TRBJ2-1 TRBV18 few CASSRARDSSYNEQFF TGTGCCAGCTCACGTGCCCGGGACTCCTCCTACAATGAGCAGTTCTTC
TRBD2 TRBJ2-3 TRBV9 - CASSSGRARSTDTQYF TGTGCCAGCAGTAGCGGGAGGGCCCGGAGCACAGATACGCAGTATTTT
TRBD2 TRBJ2-2 TRBV29-1 - CSVWGLAVGGELFF TGCAGCGTTTGGGGACTAGCGGTGGGCGGGGAGCTGTTTTTT
- TRBJ2-7 TRBV4-3 - CASSLGGGGDYEQYF TGCGCCAGCAGCCTGGGGGGCGGAGGGGACTACGAGCAGTACTTC
- TRBJ2-5 TRBV9 - CASSVGPIGRTYLETQYF TGTGCCAGCAGCGTTGGCCCTATCGGGCGGACGTACCTAGAGACCCAGTACTTC
TRBD2 TRBJ2-1 TRBV6-2/TRBV6-3 - CASSLAGETYNEQFF TGTGCCAGCAGTTTAGCGGGAGAAACCTACAATGAGCAGTTCTTC
TRBD1 TRBJ2-3 TRBV4-3 many CASSQVPTGGRGDTQYF TGCGCCAGCAGCCAAGTCCCTACAGGGGGCCGGGGAGATACGCAGTATTTT
TRBD2 TRBJ2-7 TRBV6-5 many CASSPFMGGSYEQYF TGTGCCAGCAGTCCCTTTATGGGCGGGAGCTACGAGCAGTACTTC
- TRBJ2-3 TRBV7-6 - CASSSVPSADTQYF TGTGCCAGCAGCTCCGTCCCTTCGGCAGATACGCAGTATTTT
- TRBJ2-3 TRBV4-2 many CASSQGWRGDTQYF TGTGCCAGCAGCCAAGGATGGCGCGGGGATACGCAGTATTTT
TRBD2 TRBJ2-7 TRBV4-1 few CASSQGTSGSPYEQYF TGCGCCAGCAGCCAGGGGACTAGCGGTAGCCCCTACGAGCAGTACTTC
- TRBJ1-5 TRBV6-2/TRBV6-3 - CASSYPQHEGVYSNQPQHF TGTGCCAGCAGTTACCCCCAGCATGAGGGGGTTTACAGCAATCAGCCCCAGCATTTT
TRBD2 TRBJ2-2 TRBV7-3 - CASSITSGANTGELFF TGTGCCAGCAGCATCACTAGCGGGGCGAACACCGGGGAGCTGTTTTTT
- TRBJ2-3 TRBV28 - CASSIGQVQTDTQYF TGTGCCAGCTCAATAGGCCAAGTACAGACAGATACGCAGTATTTT
- TRBJ2-3 TRBV6-1 few CASSETFTQYF TGTGCCAGCAGTGAAACATTTACGCAGTATTTT
TRBD2 TRBJ2-3 TRBV6-2/TRBV6-3 few CASSLWTSGGSTDTQYF TGTGCCAGCAGCCTCTGGACTAGCGGGGGGAGCACAGATACGCAGTATTTT
- TRBJ2-5 TRBV25-1 - CASSVTSQETQYF TGTGCCAGCAGTGTGACATCCCAAGAGACCCAGTACTTC
TRBD1 TRBJ2-3 TRBV4-2 - CASSQDPGQVTDTQYF TGTGCCAGCAGCCAAGACCCGGGACAGGTGACAGATACGCAGTATTTT
- TRBJ2-7 TRBV5-7 - CACSLGLAGYEQYF TGTGCCTGCAGCTTGGGGCTAGCCGGATACGAGCAGTACTTC
- TRBJ2-4 TRBV11-2 few CASSFRDNIQYF TGTGCCAGCAGCTTCCGGGACAATATTCAGTACTTC
- TRBJ2-3 TRBV4-1 few CASSTPEGGRPGHTQYF TGCGCCAGCAGCACGCCGGAGGGGGGGCGCCCAGGCCATACGCAGTATTTT
- TRBJ1-2 TRBV27 - CASSLGGPGYGYTF TGTGCCAGCAGTTTGGGGGGGCCGGGCTATGGCTACACCTTC
TRBD2 TRBJ2-2 TRBV29-1 - CSVVGGQLAGVAGELFF TGCAGCGTCGTAGGGGGGCAACTAGCGGGAGTGGCCGGGGAGCTGTTTTTT
- TRBJ2-2 TRBV13 few CASSLERYRENTGELFF TGTGCCAGCAGCTTAGAGAGGTACCGGGAGAACACCGGGGAGCTGTTTTTT
- TRBJ1-1 TRBV7-6 - CASRGRENTEAFF TGTGCCAGCAGGGGACGGGAGAACACTGAAGCTTTCTTT
- TRBJ2-2 TRBV6-2/TRBV6-3 many CASSYSVSGELFF TGTGCCAGCAGTTACTCCGTATCCGGGGAGCTGTTTTTT
- TRBJ2-3 TRBV3-1 - CASSLRSRLADTQYF TGTGCCAGCAGCCTTCGGTCCCGGCTAGCAGATACGCAGTATTTT
- TRBJ1-4 TRBV13 - CASSLVEGRTNEKLFF TGTGCCAGCAGCTTAGTTGAGGGGAGGACTAATGAAAAACTGTTTTTT
- TRBJ2-2 TRBV27 - CASSISDDTGELFF TGTGCCAGCAGTATATCGGACGACACCGGGGAGCTGTTTTTT
TRBD2 TRBJ2-7 TRBV7-2 - CASSIRLAGPYEQNF TGTGCCAGCAGCATAAGGCTAGCGGGGCCCTACGAGCAGAACTTC
- TRBJ2-7 TRBV2 - CASSGGTGPYEQYF TGTGCCAGCAGTGGGGGGACGGGCCCCTACGAGCAGTACTTC
TRBD2 TRBJ2-5 TRBV20-1 once CSATEMTSGSASETQYF TGCAGTGCAACCGAAATGACTAGCGGGAGCGCTTCGGAGACCCAGTACTTC
TRBD2 TRBJ2-1 TRBV3-1 few CASSQGLAGEGYEQFF TGTGCCAGCAGCCAAGGTCTAGCGGGTGAGGGCTATGAGCAGTTCTTC
- TRBJ2-3 TRBV28 few CASSGARTDSTDTQYF TGTGCCAGCAGTGGGGCCCGAACAGATAGCACAGATACGCAGTATTTT
TRBD2 TRBJ2-3 TRBV11-2 many CASSSSGTFADTQYF TGTGCCAGCAGTTCTAGCGGGACCTTCGCAGATACGCAGTATTTT
- TRBJ1-1 TRBV9 - CASSDSGPEAFF TGTGCCAGCAGCGACAGCGGTCCCGAAGCTTTCTTT
- TRBJ2-2 TRBV29-1 many CSVGIGYTGELFF TGCAGCGTTGGTATCGGGTACACCGGGGAGCTGTTTTTT
- TRBJ1-1 TRBV20-1 - CSAADTNTEAFF TGCAGTGCGGCGGACACGAACACTGAAGCTTTCTTT
TRBD1 TRBJ2-5 TRBV7-6 - CASSLGDRGDRTQYF TGTGCCAGCAGCTTGGGTGACAGGGGGGATCGGACCCAGTACTTC
- TRBJ2-7 TRBV11-2 - CASATGSHEQCF TGTGCCAGCGCCACGGGAAGCCACGAGCAGTGCTTC
- TRBJ2-3 TRBV20-1 - CSASPISGNTDTQYF TGCAGTGCGAGCCCGATTAGCGGTAACACAGATACGCAGTATTTT
- TRBJ1-6 TRBV1 - CTSSRKVNSPLHF TGCACCAGCAGCCGTAAGGTTAATTCACCCCTCCACTTT
- TRBJ2-3 TRBV4-1 many CASSPPYTDTQYF TGCGCCAGCAGCCCTCCCTACACAGATACGCAGTATTTT
- TRBJ2-3 TRBV9 few CASSVFPTTTDTQYF TGTGCCAGCAGCGTTTTTCCCACGACCACAGATACGCAGTATTTT
TRBD1 TRBJ1-1 TRBV9 - CASSVGGRGPYTEAFF TGTGCCAGCAGCGTAGGGGGCAGGGGGCCATACACTGAAGCTTTCTTT
- TRBJ2-7 TRBV29-1 many CSVGGGVGEQYF TGCAGCGTGGGGGGCGGAGTGGGCGAGCAGTACTTC
- TRBJ1-2 TRBV19 few CASSAYVRDNYGYTF TGTGCCAGTAGTGCCTACGTGAGGGATAACTATGGCTACACCTTC